This T cell receptor beta chain was profiled in a study of glioma-infiltrating T cells listed by TCRdb under 2016. About the full investigation: Sequencing of TCR alpha- and beta-chain repertoires was performed on glioma tissue, on non-neoplastic brain tissue, and on matched peripheral blood mononuclear cells. Each tissue-infiltrating repertoire was compared with the same patient's peripheral blood repertoire to measure divergence between tissue and blood T-cell populations. The paired cohort was made up of three low-grade glioma patients, eight primary glioblastoma patients and three non-glioma patients who contributed non-neoplastic brain tissue. General findings and caveats noted by the study authors: Very few CDR3 sequences were found to be shared between tissue and blood, and this scarcity was attributed to high CDR3 diversity and limited sampling. In non-neoplastic patients, VJ-independent divergence between tissue and blood fell below expectation, whereas in all gliomas, and especially in low-grade gliomas, the divergence rose above expectation. Small numbers underpinned the group comparisons: eight glioblastoma patients, three low-grade glioma patients and three non-neoplastic patients.

This clonotype was observed at least ten times. The antigen this receptor binds is unknown. No clone much larger than this one lies a single base away; base qualities are absent. The iRepertoire nested amplicon-rescue multiplex PCR (arm-PCR) platform was used to amplify TCR alpha and beta CDR3 regions from RNA. One-step reverse transcription and amplification used about 95-400 ng of tissue mRNA or PBMC total RNA as input. After bead purification, a secondary multiplex PCR added Illumina adapters, and libraries were gel-purified between 200 and 400 bp. Internal 6-nucleotide barcodes were carried by the libraries and were used for demultiplexing. The libraries were sequenced on an Illumina MiSeq using 2x220 or 2x250 nucleotide paired-end reads. Concerning the study's data processing: Paired reads were merged using FLASH 1.2.11 and aligned with BWA-MEM to the GRCh37 human genome, and TRA and TRB reads were then extracted. For V and J assignment, an IMGT-derived reference of cassette sequences and CDR3 motifs that included pseudogenes was used. Reads were translated in three frames, and productive CDR3s were defined as those with a C...FGXG motif and no stop codons. Unique combinations of V-J cassette pair and CDR3 amino acid sequence were defined as clonotypes. Hamming distance filtering was applied to reads, with thresholds set by the sequence error rate of each sample in mapped regions. The raw public reads went through TCRdb reprocessing: fastp at Q25, MiXCR clone calling, in-frame beta chains kept. CDR3 protein sequences are deduplicated, and each keeps its most common genes and DNA. The V and J calls here are based on TCRdb, not the publication. The sample has about 130,000 distinct CDR3 sequences on record, about 22% of them singletons. The top ten hold about a quarter of the sample.

Source material: glioma tissue, nonneoplastic brain tissue, or PBMCs (not recorded which). The receptor was isolated from a human donor with low-grade glioma or glioblastoma, undergoing nonglioma brain surgery, or in good health (not recorded which).

The DNA sequence follows: TGTGCCAGCAGTTACCCCAGTTACGAGCAGTACGTC. Its protein product is CASSYPSYEQYV. The chain is assembled from TRBV6-2 or TRBV6-3 and TRBJ2-7; there is no confident call for the D gene. CDR1 and CDR2 (MNHEY, SVGEGT) derive from the germline V gene. CDR3 length: 12 amino acids, cysteine to valine. The sequence is cut down to CDR3 DNA, 36 bases in frame from base 1. The V end loses 2 bases and the J end loses 4 bases, and a stretch of 6 bases separates them.